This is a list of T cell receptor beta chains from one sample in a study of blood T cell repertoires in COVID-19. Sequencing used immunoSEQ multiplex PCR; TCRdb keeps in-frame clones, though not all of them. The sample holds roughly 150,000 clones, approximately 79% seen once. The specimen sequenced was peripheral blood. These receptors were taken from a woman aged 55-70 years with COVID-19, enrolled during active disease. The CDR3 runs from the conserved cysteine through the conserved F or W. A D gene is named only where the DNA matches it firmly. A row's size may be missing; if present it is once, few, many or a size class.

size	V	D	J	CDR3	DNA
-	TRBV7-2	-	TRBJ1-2	CASTPAGGNVYTF	TGTGCCAGCACTCCAGCGGGGGGGAATGTCTACACCTTC
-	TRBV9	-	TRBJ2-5	CASSVDPGEGETQYF	TGTGCCAGCAGCGTAGATCCGGGGGAAGGAGAGACCCAGTACTTC
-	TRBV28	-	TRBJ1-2	CASNLPNAAGNYGYTF	TGTGCCAGCAATCTCCCTAATGCTGCGGGTAACTATGGCTACACCTTC
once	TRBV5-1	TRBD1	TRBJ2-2	CASSFGTGVIPGELFF	TGCGCCAGCAGCTTTGGGACAGGGGTAATTCCCGGGGAGCTGTTTTTT
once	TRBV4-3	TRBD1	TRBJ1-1	CASSHGTGGAEAFF	TGCGCCAGCAGCCATGGGACAGGGGGCGCCGAAGCTTTCTTT
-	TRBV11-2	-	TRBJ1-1	CASSLSTGPGYPEAFF	TGTGCCAGCAGCTTATCGACAGGCCCCGGCTACCCTGAAGCTTTCTTT
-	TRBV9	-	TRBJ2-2	CASSVAGVSTGELFF	TGTGCCAGCAGCGTAGCCGGGGTGAGCACCGGGGAGCTGTTTTTT
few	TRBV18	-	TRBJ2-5	CASSPPLESTRRETQYF	TGTGCCAGCTCACCGCCCTTGGAGTCAACCAGGAGGGAGACCCAGTACTTC
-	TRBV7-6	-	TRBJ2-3	CASSLDQGGAQYF	TGTGCCAGCAGCTTAGACCAGGGCGGTGCGCAGTATTTT
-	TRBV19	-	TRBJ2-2	CASSILSGANTGELFF	TGTGCCAGTAGTATTTTGTCAGGGGCAAACACCGGGGAGCTGTTTTTT
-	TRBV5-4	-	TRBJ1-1	CASSASGTLNTEAFF	TGTGCCAGCAGCGCCTCCGGGACACTTAACACTGAAGCTTTCTTT
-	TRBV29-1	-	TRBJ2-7	CSVEDPEAYYEQYF	TGCAGCGTTGAAGATCCCGAGGCCTACTACGAGCAGTACTTC
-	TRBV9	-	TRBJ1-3	CASKADNSGNTIYF	TGTGCCAGCAAGGCAGACAATTCTGGAAACACCATATATTTT
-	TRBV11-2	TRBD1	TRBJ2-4	CASSSTGGAAKNIQYF	TGTGCCAGCAGCTCGACAGGGGGCGCAGCCAAAAACATTCAGTACTTC
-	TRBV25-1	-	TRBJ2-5	CASSARWREETQYF	TGTGCCAGCAGTGCGCGGTGGAGGGAAGAGACCCAGTACTTC
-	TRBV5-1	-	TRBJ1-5	CASSLGGGDQPQHF	TGCGCCAGCAGCTTGGGAGGGGGGGATCAGCCCCAGCATTTT
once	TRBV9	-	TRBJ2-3	CASSVESGITDTQYF	TGTGCCAGCAGCGTAGAATCAGGGATAACAGATACGCAGTATTTT
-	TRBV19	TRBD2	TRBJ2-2	CASSIVLAGGSNTGELFF	TGTGCCAGTAGTATAGTACTAGCGGGGGGATCGAACACCGGGGAGCTGTTTTTT
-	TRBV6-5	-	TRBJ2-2	CASSLDRRSGELFF	TGTGCCAGCAGCCTAGACAGACGGTCCGGGGAGCTGTTTTTT
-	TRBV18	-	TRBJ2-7	CASSPVGASAYEQYF	TGTGCCAGCTCACCAGTAGGGGCCTCGGCCTACGAGCAGTACTTC
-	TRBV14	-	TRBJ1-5	CASSPRGPHRQPQHF	TGTGCCAGCAGCCCGCGGGGTCCACATCGTCAGCCCCAGCATTTT
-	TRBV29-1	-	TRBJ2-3	CSVGGLLVGTDTQYF	TGCAGCGTTGGTGGACTCCTCGTGGGCACAGATACGCAGTATTTT
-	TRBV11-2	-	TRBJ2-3	CASSQGGQSTDTQYF	TGTGCCAGCAGCCAGGGGGGACAGAGCACAGATACGCAGTATTTT
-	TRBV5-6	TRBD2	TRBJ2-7	CASSLDGPGTSSYEQYF	TGTGCCAGCAGCTTGGACGGGCCCGGGACTAGCTCCTACGAGCAGTACTTC
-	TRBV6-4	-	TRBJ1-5	CASSESEWALNQPQHF	TGTGCCAGCAGTGAGAGTGAGTGGGCCCTCAATCAGCCCCAGCATTTT
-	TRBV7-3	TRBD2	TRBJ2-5	CASSLVGGALEETQYF	TGTGCCAGCAGCTTAGTCGGGGGGGCCTTGGAGGAGACCCAGTACTTC
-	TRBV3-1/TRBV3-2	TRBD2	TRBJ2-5	CASSPPSSGVETQYF	TGTGCCAGCAGCCCCCCCTCTAGCGGGGTCGAGACCCAGTACTTC
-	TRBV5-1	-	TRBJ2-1	CASSLRQTYNEQFF	TGCGCCAGCAGCTTGAGACAAACCTACAATGAGCAGTTCTTC
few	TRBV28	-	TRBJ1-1	CASSGMNTEAFF	TGTGCCAGCTCGGGGATGAACACTGAAGCTTTCTTT
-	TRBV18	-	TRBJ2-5	CASSRPKETQYF	TGTGCCAGCTCGCGTCCTAAAGAGACCCAGTACTTC
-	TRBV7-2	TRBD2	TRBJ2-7	CASSFRAGELYEQYF	TGTGCCAGCAGCTTTCGAGCGGGAGAACTCTACGAGCAGTACTTC
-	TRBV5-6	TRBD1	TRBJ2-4	CASSFGTVVAKNIQYF	TGTGCCAGCAGCTTTGGGACAGTGGTAGCCAAAAACATTCAGTACTTC
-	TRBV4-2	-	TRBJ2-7	CASSLLDSYEQYF	TGTGCCAGCAGCCTTCTCGACAGCTACGAGCAGTACTTC
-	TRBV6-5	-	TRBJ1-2	CASVDGQNYGYTF	TGTGCCAGCGTAGATGGACAGAACTATGGCTACACCTTC
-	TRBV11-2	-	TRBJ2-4	CASSLVQAVRNIQYF	TGTGCCAGCAGCTTAGTACAGGCTGTGAGAAACATTCAGTACTTC
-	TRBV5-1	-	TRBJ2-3	CASSLDPGGASTDTQYF	TGCGCCAGCAGCTTGGACCCCGGTGGAGCTAGCACAGATACGCAGTATTTT
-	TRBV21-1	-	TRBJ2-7	CASSKVGGVYEQYF	TGTGCCAGCAGCAAAGTTGGCGGGGTCTACGAGCAGTACTTC
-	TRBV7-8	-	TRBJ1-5	CASSLAGANQPQHF	TGTGCCAGCAGCTTAGCAGGGGCTAATCAGCCCCAGCATTTT
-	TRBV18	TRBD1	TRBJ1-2	CASSRNRDRSYGYTF	TGTGCCAGCTCACGCAACCGGGACAGGTCCTATGGCTACACCTTC
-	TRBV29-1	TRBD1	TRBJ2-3	CSVTTGVTTDTQYF	TGCAGCGTTACTACAGGGGTAACCACAGATACGCAGTATTTT
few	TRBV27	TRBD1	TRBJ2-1	CASTTDRGRYNEQFF	TGTGCCAGCACCACAGACAGGGGGCGGTACAATGAGCAGTTCTTC
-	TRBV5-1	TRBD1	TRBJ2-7	CASSFTGTGGKPYEQYF	TGCGCCAGCAGCTTTACCGGGACAGGGGGTAAACCCTACGAGCAGTACTTC
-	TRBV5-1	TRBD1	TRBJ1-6	CASSRRQGSSYNSPLHF	TGCGCCAGCAGCCGGAGACAGGGAAGCTCCTATAATTCACCCCTCCACTTT
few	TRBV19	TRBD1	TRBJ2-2	CASSLRQGNGELFF	TGTGCCAGTAGTCTCCGACAGGGGAACGGGGAGCTGTTTTTT
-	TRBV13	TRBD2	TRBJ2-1	CASSHPSGGGGEQFF	TGTGCCAGCAGCCACCCTAGCGGGGGGGGTGGTGAGCAGTTCTTC